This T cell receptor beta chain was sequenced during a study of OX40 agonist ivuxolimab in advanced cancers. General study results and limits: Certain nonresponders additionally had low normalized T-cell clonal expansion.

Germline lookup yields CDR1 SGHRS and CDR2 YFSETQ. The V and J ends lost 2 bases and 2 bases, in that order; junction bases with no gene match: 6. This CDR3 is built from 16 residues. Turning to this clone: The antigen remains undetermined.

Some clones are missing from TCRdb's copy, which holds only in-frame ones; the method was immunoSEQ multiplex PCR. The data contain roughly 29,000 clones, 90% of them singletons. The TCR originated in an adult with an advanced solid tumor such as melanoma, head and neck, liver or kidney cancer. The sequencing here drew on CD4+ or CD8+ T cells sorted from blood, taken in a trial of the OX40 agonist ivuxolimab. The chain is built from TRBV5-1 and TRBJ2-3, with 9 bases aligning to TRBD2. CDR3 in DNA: TGCGCCAGCAGCTTATATAGCGGGAGTTCCACAGATACGCAGTATTTT. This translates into CASSLYSGSSTDTQYF.